This T cell receptor (beta chain) emerged from a study of T cell responses to AZD1222 COVID-19 vaccine. Comment on this clone: The antigen remains undetermined.

V lost 4 bases and J lost 2, with 1 base in between. This CDR3 contains 11 residues. The germline V gene has CDR1 MNHEY and CDR2 SMNVEV (reference sequence). Study-wide results and limits: Spike was spanned by vaccine-associated CD4 TCRs, with dominance at 160-218 and 743-854.

Method: immunoSEQ multiplex PCR; TCRdb's copy keeps in-frame clones and lacks some. This sample has 120,000 or so clones, with 88% found just once. The TCR was taken from an adult in good health. Sample: peripheral blood, taken on day 0 of AZD1222 vaccination. This chain connects TRBV27 to TRBJ2-3; no firm D call. The CDR3 reads CASSSTDTQYF. CDR3 bases: TGTGCCAGCAGTTCCACAGATACGCAGTATTTT.